This TCR beta chain was captured by sequencing in a study of T cells expressing NK-cell markers. Study at large: Underlying the TCR beta repertoires were sorted CD3+CD56+NKG2C+, CD3+CD56+NKG2C- and CD3+CD56-NKG2C+ T cells.

Germline-derived CDR1 and CDR2 are SGHTA and FQGTGA. This CDR3 comprises 16 residues. From the 5' RACE reads, TCRdb lists one entry per CDR3 protein and no DNA. Seen in this sample are under 600,000 distinct CDR3 sequences; the ten most common clones hold about 1.5%. Sequencing was carried out using blood T cells: a sorted CD56 or NKG2C T cell subset, CD4+ or CD8+ T cells, or bulk PBMC T cells (not recorded which). The clonotype was recovered from a woman aged 45 to 65 in good health. The gene calls are TRBV7-3 and TRBJ2-5; TCRdb returns TRBD2, unconfirmable since there is no DNA. CDR3 protein: CASSSGLAGRQETQYF.